The 4 T cell receptor beta chains reported below all come from one sample, sequenced in a study of tumor and adjacent non-tumor tissue in lung cancer. Three rounds of nested PCR, following a modified ARM-PCR protocol, produced the TCRbeta library. Via MiXCR, TCRdb re-called the multiplex PCR reads, giving one row per CDR3 protein. The sample shows over 100,000 distinct CDR3 sequences, roughly 74% of them seen only once. This sample's RNA came from whole unsorted tissue. The sample comprised lung tumor tissue. The receptors come from an older woman with non-small cell lung cancer.

This clonotype turned up a few times. An end of the junction does not agree with germline; a read error may underlie this. This chain links TRBV28 with TRBJ2-1; 11 bases match TRBD2. CDR3 length equals 15 residues. Germline V gene lookup returns CDR1 MDHEN and CDR2 SYDVKM. The CDR3 here is CASSPTTSGNHELFF. CDR3 DNA: TGTGCCAGCAGTCCTACGACTAGCGGGAACCATGAGCTGTTCTTC. Looking up the rest from reference TRBV28 and TRBJ2-1 gives the full variable domain: DVKVTQSSRYLVKRTGEKVFLECVQDMDHENMFWYRQDPGLGLRLIYFSYDVKMKEKGDIPEGYSVSREKKERFSLILESASTNQTSMYLCASSPTTSGNHELFFGPGTRLTVL.

This clonotype was seen ten or more times. The J gene is TRBJ2-2, the V gene TRBV19; 12 bases match TRBD1. The CDR3 runs 16 residues. V lost 6 bases to trimming and J lost 6 bases; unmatched junction nucleotides: 8. Per the germline V gene, CDR1 is LNHDA and CDR2 is SQIVND (reference sequence). CDR3 DNA sequence: TGTGCCAGTAGCGGAGGGGGACAGGGGGCTCCCGGGGAGCTGTTTTTT. Protein product: CASSGGGQGAPGELFF. Supplemented by reference TRBV19 and TRBJ2-2, the full variable domain reads DGGITQSPKYLFRKEGQNVTLSCEQNLNHDAMYWYRQDPGQGLRLIYYSQIVNDFQKGDIAEGYSVSREKKESFPLTVTSAQKNPTAFYLCASSGGGQGAPGELFFGEGSRLTVL.

With respect to this clonotype: One end of the junction varies from germline; a read error may be responsible. This chain uses TRBV20-1 with TRBJ2-7, with TRBD1 identical over 12 bases. This CDR3 is 14 amino acids long. Germline lookup yields CDR1 DFQATT and CDR2 SNEGSKA (reference sequence). CDR3 region: CIARGGQGAYEQYF. CDR3 DNA sequence: TGCATTGCTAGAGGGGGACAGGGGGCATATGAGCAGTACTTC.

The V gene is TRBV10-3, the J gene TRBJ2-1; perhaps TRBD1 as D (6 bases). Deletions cut 2 bases from V and 4 bases from J, with 6 bases between. This CDR3 comprises 13 residues. Germline V gives CDR1 ENHRY, CDR2 SYGVKD. In DNA form, the CDR3 reads TGTGCCATCAGTGAGCAGGGGTACAATGAGCAGTTCTTC. Encoded protein: CAISEQGYNEQFF.